These 30 T cell receptor beta chains share one sample of origin, sequenced in a study of a mutant IDH1 vaccine in newly diagnosed glioma. This sample's time point: baseline, week 1 (first vaccination visit). Treatment indicated: pre-vaccination baseline after standard-of-care therapy. Generated by immunoSEQ multiplex PCR, the TCRdb table keeps only in-frame clones and is missing some. The sample consists of roughly 38,000 clones, roughly 78% of them appearing once. Here the sequenced sample was PBMCs, taken from a glioma patient treated with radiotherapy, temozolomide or both. The receptors derive from a man aged 35 to 55 with glioma. Some clones in this sample may be carry-over from other donors' samples.

The rearrangement links TRBV25-1 to TRBJ1-6; possibly TRBD1 for D (5 bases). The CDR3 has 12 residues. V gave up 6 bases and J gave up 7 bases, with 7 bases separating them. Germline CDR1 reads MGHDK; CDR2 reads SYGVNS. The CDR3 DNA sequence: TGTGCCAGCAGACGACAGAATTCACCCCTCCACTTT. This codes for CASRRQNSPLHF.

This sequence joins TRBV7-8 and TRBJ2-3; 9 nucleotides align to TRBD2. The length of the CDR3 is 17 residues. V lost 5 bases to trimming and J lost 5 bases; unmatched junction nucleotides: 14. CDR1 and CDR2 (germline): SGHVS, FQNEAQ. Written as DNA, the CDR3 is TGTGCCAGCAGCCCGAAATTAGCGGGGGAGTCCCAAGATACGCAGTATTTT. This codes for CASSPKLAGESQDTQYF.

The chain has TRBV7-2 and TRBJ2-1; D perhaps matches TRBD2 (6 bases). CDR3 length: 14 amino acids. Trimming pared 5 bases from V and 3 bases from J, leaving 11 bases between. Germline values: CDR1 SGHTA, CDR2 FQGNSA. CDR3 loop: CASSPGGGYNEQFF. CDR3 nucleotides: TGTGCCAGCAGCCCCGGGGGTGGCTACAATGAGCAGTTCTTC.

The chain links TRBV5-1 to TRBJ2-7; 8 nucleotides match TRBD2. This CDR3 comprises 13 residues. The germline V gene has CDR1 SGHRS and CDR2 YFSETQ. After removal of 0 bases from V and 9 bases from J, the junction contained 5 bases not matched to a gene. In nucleotides, the CDR3 is TGCGCCAGCAGCTTGGGGGGCAGCGGGGGGCAGTACTTC. This encodes CASSLGGSGGQYF.

The chain employs TRBV4-2 and TRBJ2-7; TRBD1 agrees at 10 bases. V dropped 5 bases and J dropped 3; count of bases not matched to a gene: 7. The CDR3 is 15 residues long. Germline loops: CDR1 LGHNA, CDR2 YNFKEQ. CDR3 sequence reads: CASSGRDRGDYEQYF. CDR3 in DNA: TGTGCCAGCAGCGGCCGGGACAGGGGCGACTACGAGCAGTACTTC.

The chain joins TRBV19 to TRBJ2-1, with TRBD2 matching 13 bases. CDR1 and CDR2 (germline): LNHDA, SQIVND (reference sequence). The CDR3 sequence is 16 residues long. J lost 3 bases, V lost 5 bases, and 4 bases had no gene match. The CDR3 reads CASSARTSGGYNEQFF. CDR3 in DNA: TGTGCCAGTAGTGCCCGGACTAGCGGGGGCTACAATGAGCAGTTCTTC.

The chain joins TRBV5-6 to TRBJ2-1, with TRBD2 identical over 14 bases. Germline assignment: CDR1 SGHDT and CDR2 YYEEEE. The trim removed 5 bases at V and 0 bases at J, leaving 7 bases unmatched. The CDR3 runs 18 residues. CDR3 in DNA: TGTGCCAGCAGACACGGGACTAGCGGGAGTAGCTCCTACAATGAGCAGTTCTTC. It yields the protein CASRHGTSGSSSYNEQFF. The variable domain in full, completed from reference TRBV5-6 and TRBJ2-1, reads DAGVTQSPTHLIKTRGQQVTLRCSPKSGHDTVSWYQQALGQGPQFIFQYYEEEERQRGNFPDRFSGHQFPNYSSELNVNALLLGDSALYLCASRHGTSGSSSYNEQFFGPGTRLTVL.

This rearrangement joins TRBV30 to TRBJ2-7; TRBD1 matches at 10 bases. The J segment lost 4 bases and the V segment lost 4 bases, leaving 4 bases of the junction unmatched. The CDR3 length is 13 residues. CDR1 is GTSNPN, CDR2 SVGIG, per germline (reference sequence). The CDR3 spells CAWTDRGLYEQYF. CDR3 DNA: TGTGCCTGGACGGACAGGGGGTTGTACGAGCAGTACTTC.

The chain has TRBV6-6 and TRBJ1-2; D may be TRBD1 (6 bases). The germline V gene has CDR1 MNHNY and CDR2 SVGAGI (reference sequence). Trimming left V 6 bases short and J 2 bases short, with 16 bases between. The CDR3 covers 15 residues. CDR3 sequence: CASSRRDTKNYGYTF. DNA of the CDR3: TGTGCCAGCAGCCGACGGGACACAAAAAACTATGGCTACACCTTC.

J is TRBJ1-5 and V is TRBV2; D is unresolved. The ends were cut back, 3 bases at V and 0 bases at J, with 12 bases in the middle. Germline lookup yields CDR1 SNHLY and CDR2 FYNNEI. The CDR3 is 16 amino acids. CDR3 amino acids: CASSEGSAPSNQPQHF. The CDR3 nucleotides are TGTGCCAGCAGTGAGGGTTCTGCCCCTAGCAATCAGCCCCAGCATTTT.

This clone was counted only a few times. The rearrangement links TRBV29-1 to TRBJ1-4; D ambiguous. Between the trimmed V and J ends, which lost 4 bases and 3 bases, there was a span of 6 bases. The CDR3 is 12 residues long. From germline, CDR1 is SQVTM and CDR2 ANQGSEA. CDR3: CSVGMANEKLFF. CDR3 DNA sequence: TGCAGCGTTGGGATGGCTAATGAAAAACTGTTTTTT.

The chain links TRBV7-9 to TRBJ1-3, with a possible D match to TRBD1 (6 bases). Germline-derived CDR1 and CDR2 are SEHNR and FQNEAQ (reference sequence). The CDR3 sequence is 19 residues long. Trimming left V 1 base short and J 0 bases short, with 19 bases between. The CDR3 coding sequence is TGTGCCAGCAGCTTAGTGGGTAGGGCAGGGGCCTTCTCTGGAAACACCATATATTTT. Amino acid sequence: CASSLVGRAGAFSGNTIYF.

This clone is judged medium-sized. The CDR3 region is CASSPEMGRTEAFF. CDR3 sequence (DNA): TGTGCCAGCAGCCCAGAAATGGGGCGAACTGAAGCTTTCTTT. V and J are TRBV7-2 and TRBJ1-1; tentatively, D is TRBD1 (5 bases). The CDR3 is 14 amino acids. Germline CDR1 is SGHTA and CDR2 is FQGNSA. Trimming took off 5 bases at V and 5 bases at J, with 15 bases between the two ends.

This clone has just a few counts. The rearrangement uses TRBV10-1 and TRBJ1-2; perhaps TRBD1 as D (5 bases). From germline, CDR1 is WNHNN and CDR2 SYGVQD (reference sequence). The CDR3 covers 12 residues. V gave up 3 bases and J gave up 5 bases, with 7 bases separating them. Here the CDR3 reads CASSDGGYGYTF. As DNA, the CDR3 is TGCGCCAGCAGTGATGGGGGGTATGGCTACACCTTC.

This chain uses TRBV27 with TRBJ1-6; D unclear. The CDR3 has 14 residues. Looked up from germline, CDR1 is MNHEY and CDR2 is SMNVEV (reference sequence). V lost 5 bases, J lost 7 bases, and 12 bases lay in between. The DNA of the CDR3 is TGTGCCAGCAGTAGATCCCGGGAGAATTCACCCCTCCACTTT. Amino acid sequence: CASSRSRENSPLHF.

This sequence joins TRBV6-5 and TRBJ2-5; 11 bases line up with TRBD1. J gave up 9 bases and V 4 bases, and 4 bases lay outside the gene matches. CDR1 MNHEY and CDR2 SVGAGI come from the germline V gene. This CDR3 has 13 residues. The CDR3 bases are TGTGCCAGCAGTTCGGGACAGGGGGTGGCCCAGTACTTC. This translates into CASSSGQGVAQYF.

The chain's CDR3 is CASSLGGTANIQYF. CDR3 nucleotides: TGTGCCAGCAGCTTAGGCGGGACAGCAAACATTCAGTACTTC. This rearrangement joins TRBV11-3 to TRBJ2-4, with D perhaps TRBD1 (7 bases). Germline V lookup: CDR1 SGHNT, CDR2 YENEEA. Trimming took 1 base from V and 6 from J, leaving 10 bases between them. The CDR3 spans 14 residues.

The chain has TRBV7-2 and TRBJ2-7, with unresolved D. CDR1 is SGHTA and CDR2 is FQGNSA in the germline V gene. Trimming took off 0 bases at V and 4 bases at J, with 4 bases between the two ends. This CDR3 is built from 12 residues. The CDR3 nucleotides read TGTGCCAGCAGCTTAGCGATTTACGAGCAGTACTTC. It translates to CASSLAIYEQYF.

The chain couples TRBV5-4 to TRBJ2-7; TRBD1 is a possible D gene (5 bases). In germline, CDR1 is SGHNT, CDR2 YYREEE (reference sequence). V was cut by 3 bases and J by 4 bases, with 14 bases left in between. The CDR3 length is 14 residues. In nucleotides, the CDR3 is TGTGCCAGCAGCTGGGCAGGACAAGGTTACGAGCAGTACTTC. Translated, it gives CASSWAGQGYEQYF.

The chain has TRBV9 and TRBJ2-2; no clear D. This CDR3 comprises 14 residues. V gave up 2 bases and J gave up 1 base, with 6 bases separating them. Germline CDR1 reads SGDLS; CDR2 reads YYNGEE. The CDR3 DNA follows: TGTGCCAGCAGCGTTTTGGAGAACACCGGGGAGCTGTTTTTT. Amino acids: CASSVLENTGELFF.

The chain has TRBV4-2 and TRBJ1-1, with D possibly being TRBD1 (5 bases). V was pared by 0 bases and J by 1 base, with 15 bases between. CDR1 is LGHNA, CDR2 YNFKEQ, per germline. The CDR3 contains 17 residues. CDR3 nucleotide sequence: TGTGCCAGCAGCCAAGATGGGGCAGGATGGGGGAACACTGAAGCTTTCTTT. This translates into CASSQDGAGWGNTEAFF.

This chain uses TRBV6-1 with TRBJ1-1; D is unresolved. The germline V and J ends were trimmed by 7 bases and 8 bases, with 17 bases remaining between them. Germline assignment: CDR1 MNHNS and CDR2 SASEGT. This CDR3 is 13 amino acids long. The CDR3 is CASNPRGGREAFF. In DNA form, the CDR3 reads TGTGCCAGCAACCCCCGGGGAGGACGGGAAGCTTTCTTT.

The chain links TRBV30 to TRBJ1-5; 9 positions match TRBD1. The J segment lost 5 bases and the V segment lost 5 bases, leaving 4 bases of the junction unmatched. From germline, CDR1 is GTSNPN and CDR2 SVGIG (reference sequence). The CDR3 consists of 13 residues. CDR3 in DNA: TGTGCCTGGGACCGGGACAGGGATCAGCCCCAGCATTTT. Translated, it gives CAWDRDRDQPQHF.

V and J are TRBV5-6 and TRBJ2-5; D possibly matches TRBD1 or TRBD2 (5 bases each). The V end lost 3 bases, the J end lost 1 base, and 13 bases lay between the germline ends. The CDR3 length is 15 residues. The germline CDR1 and CDR2 sequences are SGHDT and YYEEEE. CDR3 DNA sequence: TGTGCCAGCAGCTCGGGGCAAGACAGCCAAGAGACCCAGTACTTC. This encodes CASSSGQDSQETQYF. The full variable domain, in which reference TRBV5-6 and TRBJ2-5 provide the parts outside the CDR3, is DAGVTQSPTHLIKTRGQQVTLRCSPKSGHDTVSWYQQALGQGPQFIFQYYEEEERQRGNFPDRFSGHQFPNYSSELNVNALLLGDSALYLCASSSGQDSQETQYFGPGTRLLVL.

The chain carries TRBV2 and TRBJ1-5; D is perhaps TRBD1 (6 bases). This CDR3 is 16 amino acids long. Germline V gene lookup returns CDR1 SNHLY and CDR2 FYNNEI. V was shortened by 3 bases and J by 7 bases, with 19 bases between the two germline ends. CDR3 loop: CASSDRGGARVQPQHF. The DNA for the CDR3 is TGTGCCAGCAGTGATAGAGGGGGGGCGCGAGTCCAGCCCCAGCATTTT.

V and J are TRBV28 and TRBJ1-5; TRBD1 agrees at 7 bases. From germline, CDR1 is MDHEN and CDR2 SYDVKM. J was trimmed by 2 bases and V by 5 bases; bases with no gene match: 9. CDR3 length: 16 amino acids. CDR3 in DNA: TGTGCCAGCAGTCCACGACAGGGATATGGCAATCAGCCCCAGCATTTT. Amino acids: CASSPRQGYGNQPQHF.

CDR3: CASSDLGEITNYGYTF. DNA of the CDR3: TGCGCCAGCAGTGATCTCGGGGAGATAACTAACTATGGCTACACCTTC. The V and J genes are TRBV10-2 and TRBJ1-2; D not certain. CDR3 size: 16 residues. Between the trimmed V and J ends, which lost 3 bases and 0 bases, there was a span of 14 bases. Germline V gene data show CDR1 as WSHSY and CDR2 as SAAADI.

The rearrangement uses TRBV2 and TRBJ1-6, with 11 bases aligning to TRBD1. Germline assignment: CDR1 SNHLY and CDR2 FYNNEI. Trimming at V came to 3 bases and at J to 12 bases, leaving 13 bases not matched to a gene. The CDR3 length is 17 residues. The CDR3: CASSERMGDRGWQPLHF. In DNA, the CDR3 is TGTGCCAGCAGTGAGAGGATGGGGGACAGGGGGTGGCAACCCCTCCACTTT.

The chain couples TRBV10-2 to TRBJ2-1; D remains unclear. CDR3 length: 13 amino acids. Trimming stripped 7 bases from V and 5 bases from J, with 12 bases between. Germline loops: CDR1 WSHSY, CDR2 SAAADI. CDR3 sequence: CASMSQTDNEQFF. The CDR3 DNA reads TGCGCCAGCATGAGCCAGACCGACAATGAGCAGTTCTTC.

The rearrangement joins TRBV19 to TRBJ2-7; D remains unclear. Trimming removed 3 bases from V and 2 bases from J, with 11 bases in between. The CDR3 loop spans 14 amino acids. Looked up from germline, CDR1 is LNHDA and CDR2 is SQIVND (reference sequence). CDR3 nucleotide sequence: TGTGCCAGTAGTATTCAGGCCAGAACCTACGAGCAGTACTTC. Its translation: CASSIQARTYEQYF.